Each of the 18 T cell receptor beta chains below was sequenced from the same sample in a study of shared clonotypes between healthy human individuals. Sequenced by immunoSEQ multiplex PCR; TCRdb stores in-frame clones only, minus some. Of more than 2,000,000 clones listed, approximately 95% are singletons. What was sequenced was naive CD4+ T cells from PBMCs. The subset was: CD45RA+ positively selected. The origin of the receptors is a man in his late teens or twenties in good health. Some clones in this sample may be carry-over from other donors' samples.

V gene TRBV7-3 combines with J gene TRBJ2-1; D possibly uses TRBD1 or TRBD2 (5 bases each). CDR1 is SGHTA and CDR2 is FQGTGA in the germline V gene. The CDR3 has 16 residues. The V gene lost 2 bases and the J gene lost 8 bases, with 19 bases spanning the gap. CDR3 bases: TGTGCCAGCAGCTTAGGGTTGCGACGGGAAGGGGATGAGCAGTTCTTC. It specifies CASSLGLRREGDEQFF.

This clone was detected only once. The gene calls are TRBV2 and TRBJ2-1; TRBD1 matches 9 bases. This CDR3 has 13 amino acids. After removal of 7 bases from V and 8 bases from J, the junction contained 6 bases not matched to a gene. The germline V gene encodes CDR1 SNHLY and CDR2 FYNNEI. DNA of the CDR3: TGTGCCAGCAAGGGGACAGGGATCTATGAGCAGTTCTTC. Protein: CASKGTGIYEQFF.

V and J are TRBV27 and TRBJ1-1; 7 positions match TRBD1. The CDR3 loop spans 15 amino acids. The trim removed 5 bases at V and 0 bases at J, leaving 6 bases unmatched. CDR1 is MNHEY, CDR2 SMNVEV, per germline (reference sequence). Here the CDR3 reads CASSPRDRVNTEAFF. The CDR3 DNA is TGTGCCAGCAGTCCGAGAGACAGGGTGAACACTGAAGCTTTCTTT.

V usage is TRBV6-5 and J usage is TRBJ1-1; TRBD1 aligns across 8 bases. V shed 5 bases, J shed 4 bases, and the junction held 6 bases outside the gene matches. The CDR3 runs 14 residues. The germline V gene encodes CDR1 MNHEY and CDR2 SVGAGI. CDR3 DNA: TGTGCCAGCAGTGAAGACAGGGGATCCACTGAAGCTTTCTTT. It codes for CASSEDRGSTEAFF.

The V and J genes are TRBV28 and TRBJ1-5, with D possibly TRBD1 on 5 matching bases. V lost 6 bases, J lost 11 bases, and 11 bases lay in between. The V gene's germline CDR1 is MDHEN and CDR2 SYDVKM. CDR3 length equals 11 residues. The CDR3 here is CASSRRGAQHF. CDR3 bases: TGTGCCAGCAGCCGGAGAGGGGCCCAGCATTTT.

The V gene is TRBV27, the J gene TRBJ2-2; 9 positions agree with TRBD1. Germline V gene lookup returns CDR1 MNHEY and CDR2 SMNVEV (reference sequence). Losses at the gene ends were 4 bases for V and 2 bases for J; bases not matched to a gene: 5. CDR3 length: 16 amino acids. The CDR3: CASSSDRGLNTGELFF. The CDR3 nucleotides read TGTGCCAGCAGTTCGGACAGGGGTCTTAACACCGGGGAGCTGTTTTTT.

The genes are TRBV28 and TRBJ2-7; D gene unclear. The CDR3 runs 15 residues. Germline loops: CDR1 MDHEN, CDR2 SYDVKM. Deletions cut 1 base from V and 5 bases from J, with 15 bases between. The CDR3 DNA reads TGTGCCAGCAGTTTATTTGGGGTTCCTAGGCACGAGCAGTACTTC. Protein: CASSLFGVPRHEQYF.

The CDR3 loop is CASSLWEGTSPGTDTQYF. The CDR3 coding sequence is TGTGCCAGCAGTTTATGGGAGGGGACTTCTCCGGGCACAGATACGCAGTATTTT. The chain is built from TRBV27 and TRBJ2-3; 7 bases map to TRBD2. The germline V gene has CDR1 MNHEY and CDR2 SMNVEV (reference sequence). V shed 1 base and J 1 base; nucleotides not matched to a gene: 11. The CDR3 consists of 18 residues.

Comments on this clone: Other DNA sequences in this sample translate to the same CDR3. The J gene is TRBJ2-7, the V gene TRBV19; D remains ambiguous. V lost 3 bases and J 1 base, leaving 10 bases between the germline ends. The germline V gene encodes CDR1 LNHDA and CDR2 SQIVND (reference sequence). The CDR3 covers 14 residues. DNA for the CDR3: TGTGCCAGTAGTATTATCTCGGGTTCCTACGAGCAGTACTTC. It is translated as CASSIISGSYEQYF. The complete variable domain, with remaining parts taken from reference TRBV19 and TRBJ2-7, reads DGGITQSPKYLFRKEGQNVTLSCEQNLNHDAMYWYRQDPGQGLRLIYYSQIVNDFQKGDIAEGYSVSREKKESFPLTVTSAQKNPTAFYLCASSIISGSYEQYFGPGTRLTVT.

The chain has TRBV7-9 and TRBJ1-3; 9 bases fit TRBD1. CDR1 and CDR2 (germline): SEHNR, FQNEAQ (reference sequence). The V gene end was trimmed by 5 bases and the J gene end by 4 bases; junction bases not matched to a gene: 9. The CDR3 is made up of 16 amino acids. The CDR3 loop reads CASSRPGQGVGNTIYF. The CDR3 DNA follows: TGTGCCAGCAGCCGACCGGGACAGGGCGTCGGAAACACCATATATTTT.

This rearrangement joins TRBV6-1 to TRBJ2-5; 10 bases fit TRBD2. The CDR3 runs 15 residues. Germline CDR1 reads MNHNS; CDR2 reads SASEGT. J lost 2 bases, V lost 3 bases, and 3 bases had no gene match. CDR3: CASSDLAGVQETQYF. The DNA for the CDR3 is TGTGCCAGCAGTGACCTAGCGGGAGTTCAAGAGACCCAGTACTTC.

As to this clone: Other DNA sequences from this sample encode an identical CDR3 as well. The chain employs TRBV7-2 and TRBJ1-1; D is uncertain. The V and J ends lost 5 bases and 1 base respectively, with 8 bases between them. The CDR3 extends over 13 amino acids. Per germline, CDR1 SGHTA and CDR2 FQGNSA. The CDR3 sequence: CASSPPWNTEAFF. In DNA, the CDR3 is TGTGCCAGCAGCCCGCCGTGGAACACTGAAGCTTTCTTT. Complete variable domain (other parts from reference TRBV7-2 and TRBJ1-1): GAGVSQSPSNKVTEKGKDVELRCDPISGHTALYWYRQSLGQGLEFLIYFQGNSAPDKSGLPSDRFSAERTGGSVSTLTIQRTQQEDSAVYLCASSPPWNTEAFFGQGTRLTVV.

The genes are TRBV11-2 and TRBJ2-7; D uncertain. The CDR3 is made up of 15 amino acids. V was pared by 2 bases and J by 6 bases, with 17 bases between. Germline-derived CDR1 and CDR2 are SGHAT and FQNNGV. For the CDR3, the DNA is TGTGCCAGCAGCTTATCGGTTCGCCCCACGGCCGAGCAGTACTTC. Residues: CASSLSVRPTAEQYF.

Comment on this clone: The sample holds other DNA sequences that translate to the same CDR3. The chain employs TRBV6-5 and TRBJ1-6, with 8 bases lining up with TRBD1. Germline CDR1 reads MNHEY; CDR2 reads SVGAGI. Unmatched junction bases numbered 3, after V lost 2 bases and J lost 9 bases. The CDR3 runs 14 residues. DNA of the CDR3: TGTGCCAGCAGTTACGGAACAGGGGGTTCACCCCTCCACTTT. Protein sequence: CASSYGTGGSPLHF.

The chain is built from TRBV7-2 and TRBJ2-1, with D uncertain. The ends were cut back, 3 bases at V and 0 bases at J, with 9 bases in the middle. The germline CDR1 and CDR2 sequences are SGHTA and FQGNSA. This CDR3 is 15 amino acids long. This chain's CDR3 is CASSFWGNSYNEQFF. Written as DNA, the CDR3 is TGTGCCAGCAGCTTTTGGGGAAACTCCTACAATGAGCAGTTCTTC.

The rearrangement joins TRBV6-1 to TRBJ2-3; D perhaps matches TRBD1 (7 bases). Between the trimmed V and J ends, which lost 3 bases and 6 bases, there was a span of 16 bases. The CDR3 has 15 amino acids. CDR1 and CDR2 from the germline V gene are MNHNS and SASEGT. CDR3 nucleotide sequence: TGTGCCAGCAGTGACCCAGGGGGACTGGTGGATACGCAGTATTTT. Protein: CASSDPGGLVDTQYF.

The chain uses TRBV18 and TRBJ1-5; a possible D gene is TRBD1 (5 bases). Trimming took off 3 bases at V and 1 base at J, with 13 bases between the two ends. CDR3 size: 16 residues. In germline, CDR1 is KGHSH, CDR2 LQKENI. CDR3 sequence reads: CASSPLSTGSNQPQHF. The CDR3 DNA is TGTGCCAGCTCACCCCTATCCACAGGAAGCAATCAGCCCCAGCATTTT.

The CDR3 loop is CASSPNTGDNEKLFF. CDR3 DNA sequence: TGTGCCAGCTCACCAAACACAGGGGATAATGAAAAACTGTTTTTT. V is TRBV18 and J is TRBJ1-4; 7 nucleotides match TRBD1. CDR3 length: 15 residues. V lost 2 bases to trimming and J lost 4 bases; unmatched junction nucleotides: 4. The germline V gene has CDR1 KGHSH and CDR2 LQKENI. The whole variable domain, filled in from reference TRBV18 and TRBJ1-4, reads NAGVMQNPRHLVRRRGQEARLRCSPMKGHSHVYWYRQLPEEGLKFMVYLQKENIIDESGMPKERFSAEFPKEGPSILRIQQVVRGDSAAYFCASSPNTGDNEKLFFGSGTQLSVL.